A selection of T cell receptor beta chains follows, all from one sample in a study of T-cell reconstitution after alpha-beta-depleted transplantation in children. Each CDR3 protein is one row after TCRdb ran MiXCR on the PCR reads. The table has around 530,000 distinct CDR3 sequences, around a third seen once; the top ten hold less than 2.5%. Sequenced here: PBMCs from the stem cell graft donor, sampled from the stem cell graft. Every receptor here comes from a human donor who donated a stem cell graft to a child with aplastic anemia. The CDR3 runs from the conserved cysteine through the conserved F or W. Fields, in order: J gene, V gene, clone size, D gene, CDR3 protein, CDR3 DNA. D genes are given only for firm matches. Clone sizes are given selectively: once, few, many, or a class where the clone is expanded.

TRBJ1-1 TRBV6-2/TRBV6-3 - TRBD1 CASKSQGALDTEAFF TGTGCCAGCAAATCACAGGGGGCGCTTGACACTGAAGCTTTCTTT
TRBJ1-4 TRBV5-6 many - CASSLQGQVEKLFF TGTGCCAGCAGCTTGCAGGGGCAGGTCGAAAAACTGTTTTTT
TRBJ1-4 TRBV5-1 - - CASSLLPSNEKLFF TGCGCCAGCAGCTTGTTGCCAAGTAATGAAAAACTGTTTTTT
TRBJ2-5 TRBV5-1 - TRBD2 CASSRGGQEETQYF TGCGCCAGCAGCCGGGGGGGGCAGGAGGAGACCCAGTACTTC
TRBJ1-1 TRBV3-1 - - CASSQGGPAEAFF TGTGCCAGCAGCCAAGGTGGCCCCGCTGAAGCTTTCTTT
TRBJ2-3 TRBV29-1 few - CSGLGVGQHTDTQYF TGCAGCGGCCTCGGGGTGGGGCAGCACACAGATACGCAGTATTTT
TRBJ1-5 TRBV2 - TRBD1 CASRRDRGNQPQHF TGTGCCAGCAGGAGGGACAGGGGCAATCAGCCCCAGCATTTT
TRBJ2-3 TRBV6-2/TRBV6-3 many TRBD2 CASSSSRLTSGNSDTQYF TGTGCCAGCAGTTCGAGCCGGCTGACTAGCGGAAATTCAGATACGCAGTATTTT
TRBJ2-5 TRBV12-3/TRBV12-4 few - CASSFGEERGPQETQYF TGTGCCAGCAGTTTTGGTGAAGAAAGGGGTCCCCAAGAGACCCAGTACTTC
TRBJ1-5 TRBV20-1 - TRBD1 CSGVTGDQPQHF TGCAGTGGTGTGACAGGGGATCAGCCCCAGCATTTT
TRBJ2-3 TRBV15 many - CATSREAYADTQYF TGTGCCACCAGCAGAGAAGCGTATGCAGATACGCAGTATTTT
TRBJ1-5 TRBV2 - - CASSEARHTNQPQHF TGTGCCAGCAGTGAAGCGCGACACACCAATCAGCCCCAGCATTTT
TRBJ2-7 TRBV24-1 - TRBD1 CATSDPRGTGLEQYF TGTGCCACCAGTGACCCTCGGGGGACAGGGCTTGAGCAGTACTTC
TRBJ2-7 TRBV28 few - CASSMKGQFFYRAYEQYF TGTGCCAGCAGTATGAAAGGACAGTTCTTTTATCGGGCCTACGAGCAGTACTTC
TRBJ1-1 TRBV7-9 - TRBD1 CASSPGQGNAEAFF TGTGCCAGCAGCCCAGGACAGGGGAACGCTGAAGCTTTCTTT
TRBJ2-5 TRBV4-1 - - CASSPHRDFEETQYF TGCGCCAGCAGCCCTCACCGGGACTTTGAAGAGACCCAGTACTTC
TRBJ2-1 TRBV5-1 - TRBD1 CASSPGTGVPNEQFF TGCGCCAGCAGCCCCGGGACAGGGGTCCCGAATGAGCAGTTCTTC
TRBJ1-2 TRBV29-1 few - CSVEPGGNYGYTF TGCAGCGTTGAGCCGGGTGGGAACTATGGCTACACCTTC
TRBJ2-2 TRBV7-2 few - CASSLRGMGNTGELFF TGTGCCAGCAGCTTACGAGGGATGGGGAACACCGGGGAGCTGTTTTTT
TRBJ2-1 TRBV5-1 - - CASSLPGTSSYNEQFF TGCGCCAGCAGCTTACCCGGAACTAGCTCCTACAATGAGCAGTTCTTC
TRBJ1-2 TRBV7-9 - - CASSLWTDKGDGYTF TGTGCCAGCAGCCTTTGGACAGACAAGGGAGATGGCTACACCTTC
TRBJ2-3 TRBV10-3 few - CAISVGGTTDTQYF TGTGCCATCAGTGTCGGCGGGACTACAGATACGCAGTATTTT
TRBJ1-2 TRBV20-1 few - CSLSAETGYTF TGCAGCCTCTCTGCAGAGACTGGCTACACCTTC